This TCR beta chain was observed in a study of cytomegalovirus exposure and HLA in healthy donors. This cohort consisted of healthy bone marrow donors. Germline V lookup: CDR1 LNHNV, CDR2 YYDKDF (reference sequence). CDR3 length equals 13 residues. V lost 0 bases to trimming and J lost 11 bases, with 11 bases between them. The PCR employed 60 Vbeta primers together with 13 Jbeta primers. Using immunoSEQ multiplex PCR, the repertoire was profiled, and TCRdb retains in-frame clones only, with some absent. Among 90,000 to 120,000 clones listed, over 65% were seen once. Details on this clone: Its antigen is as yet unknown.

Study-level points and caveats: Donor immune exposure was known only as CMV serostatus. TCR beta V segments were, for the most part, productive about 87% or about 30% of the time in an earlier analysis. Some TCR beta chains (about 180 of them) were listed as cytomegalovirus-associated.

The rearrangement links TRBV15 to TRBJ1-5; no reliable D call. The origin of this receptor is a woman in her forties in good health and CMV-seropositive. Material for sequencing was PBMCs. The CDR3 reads CATSRDLDSAQHF. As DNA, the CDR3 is TGTGCCACCAGCAGAGATTTGGACTCGGCCCAGCATTTT.